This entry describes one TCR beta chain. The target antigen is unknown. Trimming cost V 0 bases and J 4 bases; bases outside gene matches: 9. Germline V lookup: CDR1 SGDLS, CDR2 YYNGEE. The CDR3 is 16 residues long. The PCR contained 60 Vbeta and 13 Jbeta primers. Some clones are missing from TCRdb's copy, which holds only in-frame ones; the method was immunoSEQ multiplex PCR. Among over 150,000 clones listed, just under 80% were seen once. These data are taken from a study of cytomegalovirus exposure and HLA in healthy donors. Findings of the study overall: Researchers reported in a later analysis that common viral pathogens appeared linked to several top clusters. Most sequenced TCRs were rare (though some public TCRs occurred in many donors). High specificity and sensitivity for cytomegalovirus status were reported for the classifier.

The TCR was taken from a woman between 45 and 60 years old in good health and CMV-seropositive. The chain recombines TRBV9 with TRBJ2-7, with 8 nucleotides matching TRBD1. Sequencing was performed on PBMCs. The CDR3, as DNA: TGTGCCAGCAGCGTAGGGGGACAGGTTCGTGCTTACGAGCAGTACTTC. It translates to CASSVGGQVRAYEQYF.